A selection of T cell receptor beta chains follows, all from one sample in a study of neurological immune-mediated disorders. TCRdb re-analysed the 5' RACE reads in MiXCR, keeping a single row per CDR3 protein. Of over 35,000 distinct CDR3 sequences listed, 2% to 3% are singletons. Sequencing was done on a sample of PBMCs. The receptors come from a man aged 30-40 years with multiple sclerosis. Each CDR3 is given with its conserved first and last residue. D genes are given only for firm matches. Clone size is shown for a subset of rows, as once, few, many or a class of expanded clone.

V: TRBV9
size: many
J: TRBJ2-3
D: -
DNA: TGTGCCAGCAGCGTCGGGACAAGTAGCACAGATACGCAGTATTTT
CDR3: CASSVGTSSTDTQYF

V: TRBV20-1
size: many
J: TRBJ2-7
D: -
DNA: TGCGACGGACCCTACGAGCAGTACTTC
CDR3: CDGPYEQYF

V: TRBV29-1
size: many
J: TRBJ2-5
D: -
DNA: TGCAGCGTTGAAGAATCTACTGAGACCCAGTACTTC
CDR3: CSVEESTETQYF

V: TRBV20-1
size: many
J: TRBJ2-3
D: -
DNA: TGCAGTGCTCGGGGGGCCAACACAGATACGCAGTATTTT
CDR3: CSARGANTDTQYF

V: TRBV29-1
size: -
J: TRBJ2-2
D: -
DNA: TGCAGCGTCCAAGGACGGGGATTCACCGGGGAGCTGTTTTTT
CDR3: CSVQGRGFTGELFF

V: TRBV13
size: many
J: TRBJ2-1
D: -
DNA: TGTGCCAGCAGCTTAGACCTGGGGGCCAATGAGCAGTTCTTC
CDR3: CASSLDLGANEQFF

V: TRBV11-2
size: many
J: TRBJ2-7
D: TRBD2
DNA: TGTGCCAGCAGCTCCGGACTAGCGGGGGAGTACGAGCAGTACTTC
CDR3: CASSSGLAGEYEQYF

V: TRBV5-1
size: many
J: TRBJ2-7
D: TRBD2
DNA: TGCGCCAGCAGCTCGCACTCTAGCGGGGGGGATTGGATTGGTAACGAGCAGTACTTC
CDR3: CASSSHSSGGDWIGNEQYF

V: TRBV5-1
size: many
J: TRBJ1-1
D: -
DNA: TGCGCCAGCAGCTTGACCCAAACCAAGGGGATTACTGAAGCTTTCTTT
CDR3: CASSLTQTKGITEAFF

V: TRBV4-2
size: many
J: TRBJ1-6
D: -
DNA: TGTGCCAGCCGCAAGGAGGGTGGGTCGAACTCACCCCTACACTTT
CDR3: CASRKEGGSNSPLHF

V: TRBV20-1
size: many
J: TRBJ1-5
D: -
DNA: TGCAGTGCTAGAGATGGGCCGGAGCCCCAGCATTTT
CDR3: CSARDGPEPQHF

V: TRBV20-1
size: many
J: TRBJ2-3
D: TRBD2
DNA: TGCAGTGCTAGAGATCCGACTAGCGGGGGGCCGGGGGAGTATTTT
CDR3: CSARDPTSGGPGEYF

V: TRBV9
size: few
J: TRBJ2-5
D: -
DNA: TGTGCCAGCAGCACCCTCGGGAAATCAGTCGAGACCCAGTACTTC
CDR3: CASSTLGKSVETQYF

V: TRBV4-2
size: many
J: TRBJ1-1
D: TRBD1
DNA: TGTGCCAGCAGCCAACCTGGACAGGGAGGTGAAGCTTTCTTT
CDR3: CASSQPGQGGEAFF

V: TRBV6-2/TRBV6-3
size: many
J: TRBJ2-2
D: TRBD2
DNA: TGTGCCAGCAGTTCAAGCGGGAGGGACACCGGGGAGCTGTTTTTT
CDR3: CASSSSGRDTGELFF

V: TRBV5-6
size: many
J: TRBJ1-2
D: -
DNA: TGTGCCAGCAGCTTACAGGGAGGCGGCTACACCTTC
CDR3: CASSLQGGGYTF